These 23 T cell receptor beta chains share one sample of origin, sequenced in a study of shared clonotypes between healthy human individuals. Data came from immunoSEQ multiplex PCR; TCRdb stores just in-frame clones and leaves some out. The sample records 150,000 to 200,000 clones, over 85% being singletons. Sequencing used naive CD4+ T cells sorted from blood. Subset meaning: CD45RA+ positively selected. Receptors were obtained from a woman in her twenties or thirties in good health.

This chain connects TRBV11-2 to TRBJ1-1; the D is unclear. V was shortened by 5 bases and J by 11 bases, with 9 bases between the two germline ends. This CDR3 is 10 amino acids long. Germline loops: CDR1 SGHAT, CDR2 FQNNGV. CDR3: CASSPYKAFF. The CDR3 region has the DNA TGTGCCAGCAGCCCATATAAGGCTTTCTTT. The whole variable domain, remainder taken from reference TRBV11-2 and TRBJ1-1, is EAGVAQSPRYKIIEKRQSVAFWCNPISGHATLYWYQQILGQGPKLLIQFQNNGVVDDSQLPKDRFSAERLKGVDSTLKIQPAKLEDSAVYLCASSPYKAFFGQGTRLTVV.

This chain connects TRBV5-1 to TRBJ2-7; the match to TRBD1 covers 8 bases. The germline CDR1 and CDR2 sequences are SGHRS and YFSETQ. There are 16 residues in the CDR3. J lost 2 bases, V lost 4 bases, and 11 bases had no gene match. The CDR3 spells CASSIGQGKIPYEQYF. As DNA, the CDR3 is TGCGCCAGCAGCATCGGACAGGGAAAGATCCCCTACGAGCAGTACTTC. Filled out from reference TRBV5-1 and TRBJ2-7, the complete variable domain reads KAGVTQTPRYLIKTRGQQVTLSCSPISGHRSVSWYQQTPGQGLQFLFEYFSETQRNKGNFPGRFSGRQFSNSRSEMNVSTLELGDSALYLCASSIGQGKIPYEQYFGPGTRLTVT.

This chain uses TRBV2 with TRBJ2-7; the match to TRBD1 covers 7 bases. V was pared by 11 bases and J by 3 bases, with 13 bases of the junction left unmatched. CDR1 and CDR2 from the germline V gene are SNHLY and FYNNEI. The CDR3 is 14 residues long. CDR3 loop: CAGVPRQGVYEQYF. CDR3 DNA sequence: TGTGCCGGAGTTCCGCGGCAGGGGGTCTACGAGCAGTACTTC.

This chain joins TRBV6-6 and TRBJ2-7; D not resolved. Trimming shortened V by 0 bases and J by 5 bases, and 5 bases separated the two germline ends. Germline CDR1 and CDR2: MNHNY and SVGAGI (reference sequence). The CDR3 has 12 residues. For the CDR3, the DNA is TGTGCCAGCAGTTACTCTGGGCACGAGCAGTACTTC. Amino acids: CASSYSGHEQYF.

This clone is a singleton in its sample. The rearrangement joins TRBV6-5 to TRBJ2-7, with D perhaps matching TRBD2 (6 bases). V was clipped by 5 bases and J by 2 bases, with 13 bases between them. Germline V CDR1 and CDR2: MNHEY, SVGAGI. CDR3 size: 14 residues. The CDR3 region has the DNA TGTGCCAGCAGTCATGCGGGACCGACCTACGAGCAGTACTTC. Its protein is CASSHAGPTYEQYF.

The V gene is TRBV5-6, the J gene TRBJ2-1, with 9 bases matching TRBD2. The length of the CDR3 is 17 residues. After removal of 4 bases from V and 0 bases from J, the junction contained 8 bases not matched to a gene. Looked up from germline, CDR1 is SGHDT and CDR2 is YYEEEE. CDR3 in amino acids: CASSGGSGSGSYNEQFF. The CDR3 DNA follows: TGTGCCAGCAGCGGGGGTAGCGGGAGTGGCTCCTACAATGAGCAGTTCTTC.

This chain connects TRBV28 to TRBJ2-1, with 9 bases aligning to TRBD1. The CDR3 extends over 15 amino acids. The germline CDR1 and CDR2 sequences are MDHEN and SYDVKM. The V segment lost 6 bases and the J segment 4 bases; nucleotides outside the gene matches: 7. This chain's CDR3 is CASRRTGVNYNEQFF. As DNA, the CDR3 is TGTGCCAGCAGACGGACAGGGGTGAATTACAATGAGCAGTTCTTC.

The rearrangement links TRBV5-6 to TRBJ2-3; possibly TRBD2 for D (6 bases). The germline V and J ends were trimmed by 0 bases and 4 bases, with 9 bases remaining between them. The CDR3 is 14 residues long. In germline, CDR1 is SGHDT, CDR2 YYEEEE. CDR3 residues: CASSLAGVADTQYF. The DNA of the CDR3 is TGTGCCAGCAGCTTGGCGGGAGTCGCAGATACGCAGTATTTT. Full variable domain (missing parts from reference TRBV5-6 and TRBJ2-3): DAGVTQSPTHLIKTRGQQVTLRCSPKSGHDTVSWYQQALGQGPQFIFQYYEEEERQRGNFPDRFSGHQFPNYSSELNVNALLLGDSALYLCASSLAGVADTQYFGPGTRLTVL.

The chain joins TRBV9 to TRBJ2-5, with D possibly TRBD1 on 6 matching bases. Matching the DNA end better, TRBJ2-7 makes the J call doubtful. Germline CDR1 is SGDLS and CDR2 is YYNGEE. This CDR3 contains 15 residues. This CDR3 reads CASSVAGTNSYEQYF. CDR3 bases: TGTGCCAGCAGCGTAGCCGGGACAAATTCCTACGAGCAGTACTTC.

The chain employs TRBV28 and TRBJ1-2; D unresolved. The CDR3 spans 16 residues. The V and J ends lost 3 bases and 8 bases respectively, with 22 bases between them. From germline, CDR1 is MDHEN and CDR2 SYDVKM. CDR3 residues: CASSFRWRSENRGYTF. The CDR3 region has the DNA TGTGCCAGCAGTTTTAGGTGGCGGAGCGAAAATAGAGGCTACACCTTC.

V gene TRBV4-1 combines with J gene TRBJ1-1, with D uncertain. The V gene lost 3 bases and the J gene lost 2 bases, with 16 bases spanning the gap. The CDR3 consists of 16 residues. Per the germline V gene, CDR1 is MGHRA and CDR2 is YSYEKL. The DNA of the CDR3 is TGCGCCAGCAGCCACCCTCTACTGGGTGAAAACACTGAAGCTTTCTTT. It codes for CASSHPLLGENTEAFF.

The CDR3 nucleotides read TGTGCCAGCAGCGGCCCCAGGGGGCTTCCCTACGAGCAGTACTTC. Protein: CASSGPRGLPYEQYF. The rearrangement links TRBV21-1 to TRBJ2-7; TRBD1, the table's D call, lacks a check against the DNA. TRBV21-1 is labeled a pseudogene. This CDR3 has 15 amino acids.

The V gene is TRBV4-1, the J gene TRBJ1-2; 8 nucleotides align to TRBD1. CDR3 length equals 15 residues. Germline V gives CDR1 MGHRA, CDR2 YSYEKL. Losses at the gene ends were 5 bases for V and 2 bases for J; bases not matched to a gene: 7. CDR3 amino acids: CASSSRTGRNYGYTF. The DNA for the CDR3 is TGCGCCAGCAGCAGTCGGACAGGGAGGAACTATGGCTACACCTTC.

This rearrangement joins TRBV19 to TRBJ2-2; TRBD1 is a possible D gene (6 bases). CDR3 size: 13 residues. CDR1 and CDR2 (germline): LNHDA, SQIVND (reference sequence). The ends were cut back, 6 bases at V and 5 bases at J, with 10 bases in the middle. In DNA form, the CDR3 reads TGTGCCAGTAGGTGGCAGGGGACCGGGGAGCTGTTTTTT. This gives the protein CASRWQGTGELFF.

The J gene is TRBJ2-5, the V gene TRBV30; perhaps D is TRBD1 or TRBD2 (5 bases each). Germline V gene data show CDR1 as GTSNPN and CDR2 as SVGIG (reference sequence). The CDR3 length is 18 residues. The ends were cut back, 0 bases at V and 6 bases at J, with 26 bases in the middle. The CDR3 spells CAWSVERYRGQNGKTQYF. The CDR3, as DNA: TGTGCCTGGAGTGTAGAGAGGTATCGGGGCCAGAATGGGAAGACCCAGTACTTC.

The CDR3 spells CASSRTHSNQPQHF. CDR3 nucleotide sequence: TGTGCCAGTAGTAGGACGCATAGCAATCAGCCCCAGCATTTT. The gene calls are TRBV19 and TRBJ1-5; no clear D. Deletions cut 4 bases from V and 0 bases from J, with 7 bases between. Germline loops: CDR1 LNHDA, CDR2 SQIVND (reference sequence). CDR3 size: 14 residues.

This clone was seen just once. This chain connects TRBV5-4 to TRBJ2-3; 7 nucleotides line up with TRBD1. V gave up 0 bases and J gave up 0 bases; unmatched junction bases: 4. This CDR3 is 16 amino acids long. Germline V gene lookup returns CDR1 SGHNT and CDR2 YYREEE (reference sequence). The CDR3 nucleotides are TGTGCCAGCAGCTTGGCAGGGGGATATAGCACAGATACGCAGTATTTT. The encoded protein is CASSLAGGYSTDTQYF.

This chain links TRBV11-2 with TRBJ1-2, with D tentatively TRBD1 (6 bases). CDR1 and CDR2 (germline): SGHAT, FQNNGV. The CDR3 is 13 amino acids. Trimming pared 0 bases from V and 7 bases from J, leaving 9 bases between. The CDR3 DNA reads as TGTGCCAGCAGCTTAGAGGGGGCCTCTGGCTACACCTTC. Its protein is CASSLEGASGYTF.

The rearrangement links TRBV11-2 to TRBJ2-5; 10 bases map to TRBD1. The CDR3 is 16 residues long. V shed 0 bases and J 11 bases; nucleotides not matched to a gene: 12. Germline lookup yields CDR1 SGHAT and CDR2 FQNNGV. The CDR3 region has the DNA TGTGCCAGCAGCTTAGACTGGGGACAGGGGTCAAGGGAGCAGTACTTC. This translates into CASSLDWGQGSREQYF. The whole variable domain, remainder taken from reference TRBV11-2 and TRBJ2-5, is EAGVAQSPRYKIIEKRQSVAFWCNPISGHATLYWYQQILGQGPKLLIQFQNNGVVDDSQLPKDRFSAERLKGVDSTLKIQPAKLEDSAVYLCASSLDWGQGSREQYFGPGTRLLVL.

CDR3 nucleotide sequence: TGTGCCAGCAGCTTAGCGGACATCGGTCCCCAGCATTTT. Translating it yields CASSLADIGPQHF. The chain carries TRBV7-2 and TRBJ1-5; the D gene is possibly TRBD1 (5 bases). From germline, CDR1 is SGHTA and CDR2 FQGNSA. This CDR3 has 13 amino acids. V lost 0 bases to trimming and J lost 10 bases, with 10 bases between them.

This clone was found a few times. The chain recombines TRBV4-1 with TRBJ1-2; the match to TRBD1 covers 10 bases. V shed 6 bases and J 4 bases; nucleotides not matched to a gene: 8. CDR3 length equals 15 residues. Germline-derived CDR1 and CDR2 are MGHRA and YSYEKL. The DNA for the CDR3 is TGCGCCAGCAGAAGACAGGGGGCGCGGAGCTATGGCTACACCTTC. Amino acid sequence: CASRRQGARSYGYTF.

This rearrangement joins TRBV20-1 to TRBJ2-7, with D maybe TRBD2 (5 bases). The CDR3 is 11 amino acids. V was cut by 6 bases and J by 6 bases, with 12 bases left in between. Germline V gene sequence: CDR1 DFQATT, CDR2 SNEGSKA (reference sequence). CDR3 region: CSARLQREQYF. CDR3 nucleotide sequence: TGCAGTGCCAGACTACAACGCGAGCAGTACTTC.

The count of this clone is one. DNA of the CDR3: TGTGCCAGTAGTATCGGCCAGGGAAGTACCCAGCCCCAGCATTTT. Residues: CASSIGQGSTQPQHF. The chain combines TRBV19 with TRBJ1-5; D is perhaps TRBD1 (5 bases). Germline V gene sequence: CDR1 LNHDA, CDR2 SQIVND (reference sequence). Trimming removed 3 bases from V and 7 bases from J, with 16 bases in between. There are 15 residues in the CDR3.